This T cell receptor beta chain originates from a study of T cell responses to AZD1222 COVID-19 vaccine. Germline values: CDR1 LGHNA, CDR2 YNFKEQ. Trimming removed 3 bases from V and 4 bases from J, with 19 bases in between. This CDR3 has 17 residues. The study, taken as a whole, reports: Reportedly, nearly half the spike-specific TCRs target unmutated variant regions. Most donors were white British, females outnumbered males, and clonal diversity was possibly underestimated.

On this clone itself: What it binds is not known.

Profiled with immunoSEQ multiplex PCR; TCRdb holds only in-frame clones, not every one. The sample has fewer than 200,000 clones, around 88% seen once. The chain joins TRBV4-2 to TRBJ2-1; a possible D gene is TRBD2 (6 bases). The source material was peripheral blood, sampled on day 0 of AZD1222 vaccination. The receptor's source is an adult in good health. The CDR3, as DNA: TGTGCCAGCAGCCAGACTTCCCGGGGGTCGGGTTACAATGAGCAGTTCTTC. It is translated as CASSQTSRGSGYNEQFF.